What follows are 28 T cell receptor beta chains derived from one specimen sequenced in a study of Graves' ophthalmopathy and Graves' hyperthyroidism. RNA transcripts were the source from which TCR beta CDR3 regions were amplified. Amplification began with first-round RT-PCR using HTBI primers, then second-round multiplex PCR was performed. TCRdb re-analysed the multiplex PCR reads in MiXCR, keeping a single row per CDR3 protein. Of some 400,000 distinct CDR3 sequences in the sample, approximately 16% were seen once. The sample was peripheral blood. The receptor source for this set is a woman between 18 and 29 years old with Graves' ophthalmopathy.

This clonotype was counted at least ten times. The chain is built from TRBV6-5 and TRBJ2-7, with 8 bases identical to TRBD1. In germline, CDR1 is MNHEY, CDR2 SVGAGI. This CDR3 spans 15 amino acids. V gave up 6 bases and J gave up 0 bases; unmatched junction bases: 7. CDR3 nucleotide sequence: TGTGCCAGCAGGTCGAACAGGGGGAGCTCCTACGAGCAGTACTTC. Protein product: CASRSNRGSSYEQYF.

This clonotype was detected many times. This sequence joins TRBV6-2 or TRBV6-3 and TRBJ1-1; D perhaps matches TRBD1 (5 bases). The CDR3 runs to 15 residues. Trimming left V 6 bases short and J 1 base short, with 15 bases between. CDR1 MNHEY and CDR2 SVGEGT come from the germline V gene. DNA of the CDR3: TGTGCCAGCAGAGGGGTCGGGGGGTCGAACACTGAAGCTTTCTTT. It translates to CASRGVGGSNTEAFF.

This clonotype was observed many times. This chain uses TRBV3-1 with TRBJ1-5, with D perhaps matching TRBD1 (6 bases). The CDR3 is 13 residues long. Trimming pared 7 bases from V and 3 bases from J, leaving 10 bases between. Germline V CDR1 and CDR2: LGHDT, YNNKEL (reference sequence). CDR3 sequence: CASISGVNQPQHF. The CDR3 DNA reads as TGTGCCAGCATCTCAGGGGTCAATCAGCCCCAGCATTTT.

The chain joins TRBV4-3 to TRBJ1-6, with unresolved D. Germline V gives CDR1 LGHNA, CDR2 YSLEER. Trimming took off 4 bases at V and 11 bases at J, with 12 bases between the two ends. This CDR3 has 13 amino acids. CDR3 in amino acids: CASSPDGAPPLHF. The CDR3 DNA is TGCGCCAGCAGCCCGGATGGAGCCCCACCCCTCCACTTT.

This clonotype was counted at least ten times. The rearrangement uses TRBV7-3 and TRBJ1-1; 8 bases map to TRBD1. From germline, CDR1 is SGHTA and CDR2 FQGTGA. Trimming at V came to 4 bases and at J to 0 bases, leaving 1 base not matched to a gene. The length of the CDR3 is 14 residues. The CDR3 protein is CASSSQGVNTEAFF. CDR3 nucleotides: TGTGCCAGCAGCTCACAGGGGGTGAACACTGAAGCTTTCTTT.

This chain uses TRBV30 with TRBJ1-5; no definite D call. Trimming cost V 0 bases and J 10 bases, with 13 bases left between them. The CDR3 consists of 13 residues. The V gene's germline CDR1 is GTSNPN and CDR2 SVGIG (reference sequence). This chain's CDR3 is CAWSVRVDLPQHF. The DNA of the CDR3 is TGTGCCTGGAGTGTTAGGGTGGATCTTCCCCAGCATTTT.

This clonotype was counted ten times or more. This chain uses TRBV7-2 with TRBJ2-5, with TRBD2 matching 10 bases. Germline V lookup: CDR1 SGHTA, CDR2 FQGNSA. J lost 1 base, V lost 1 base, and 3 bases had no gene match. The length of the CDR3 is 16 residues. CDR3 sequence: CASSLVSSGGQETQYF. CDR3 coding DNA: TGTGCCAGCAGCTTAGTGTCTAGCGGGGGCCAAGAGACCCAGTACTTC.

This clonotype occurred many times. In DNA form, the CDR3 reads TGCAGTGCTAGAGAGAACTCTGGAAACACCATATATTTT. The encoded protein is CSARENSGNTIYF. J is TRBJ1-3 and V is TRBV20-1; no clear D. The CDR3 loop spans 13 amino acids. Trimming removed 0 bases at V and 0 bases at J, with 3 bases between. CDR1 and CDR2 (germline): DFQATT, SNEGSKA (reference sequence).

This clonotype was picked up many times. This chain links TRBV18 with TRBJ1-2; 9 bases are a match to TRBD1. There are 15 residues in the CDR3. Trimming removed 0 bases from V and 5 bases from J; junction bases left unmatched: 4. Germline assignment: CDR1 KGHSH and CDR2 LQKENI. Here the CDR3 DNA reads TGTGCCAGCTCACCACCGTCTGGGACAGGGTATGGCTACACCTTC. As protein: CASSPPSGTGYGYTF.

As for this clonotype: Its ends do not fully match the called genes, so a read error is possible. This chain uses TRBV6-1 with TRBJ2-7; D not resolved. Germline CDR1 is MNHNS and CDR2 is SASEGT. The CDR3 is 13 amino acids. The CDR3 loop is CASIPAEDYEQYF. The CDR3 DNA reads TGCGCCAGCATCCCTGCCGAGGACTACGAGCAGTACTTC.

The chain is built from TRBV6-5 and TRBJ1-2; 7 nucleotides align to TRBD1. CDR1 is MNHEY, CDR2 SVGAGI, per germline. The CDR3 length is 16 residues. V was clipped by 3 bases and J by 7 bases; unmatched bases: 14. For the CDR3, the DNA is TGTGCCAGCAGTTATATTGTCAATGGGGGACAGAGTGGCTACACCTTC. Translation gives CASSYIVNGGQSGYTF.

The sample holds many counts of this clonotype. The CDR3 nucleotides are TGTGCCAGCAGGTCTACAGTGCGATCCCACTACGAGCAGTACTTC. The encoded protein is CASRSTVRSHYEQYF. V and J are TRBV7-2 and TRBJ2-7; no reliable D call. Germline CDR1 SGHTA, CDR2 FQGNSA. The CDR3 is made up of 15 amino acids. V was trimmed by 6 bases and J by 3 bases, leaving 18 bases between them.

The chain carries TRBV15 and TRBJ1-2; 8 nucleotides line up with TRBD1. The V and J ends lost 2 bases and 5 bases, in that order; junction bases with no gene match: 10. The germline V gene encodes CDR1 LNHNV and CDR2 YYDKDF (reference sequence). The CDR3 consists of 16 residues. In DNA, the CDR3 is TGTGCCACCAGCAGATCAATACACAGGGGGAGATATGGCTACACCTTC. It specifies CATSRSIHRGRYGYTF.

In its sample, this clonotype was seen many times. One base away lies a much larger clone, so this may be a sequencing read error. The chain couples TRBV7-3 to TRBJ2-2, with a tentative D call TRBD1 (5 bases). CDR3 size: 13 residues. The V gene lost 5 bases and the J gene lost 4 bases, with 8 bases spanning the gap. CDR1 SGHTA and CDR2 FQGTGA come from the germline V gene. The CDR3 coding sequence is TGTGCCAGCAGCGCCAGGGCCACCGGGGAGCTGTTTTTT. Protein: CASSARATGELFF. The variable domain in full, completed from reference TRBV7-3 and TRBJ2-2, reads GAGVSQTPSNKVTEKGKYVELRCDPISGHTALYWYRQSLGQGPEFLIYFQGTGAADDSGLPNDRFFAVRPEGSVSTLKIQRTERGDSAVYLCASSARATGELFFGEGSRLTVL.

This clonotype was counted many times. The chain employs TRBV10-2 and TRBJ2-7; the match to TRBD2 covers 7 bases. CDR3 size: 12 residues. Germline V CDR1 and CDR2: WSHSY, SAAADI. V lost 6 bases to trimming and J lost 4 bases; unmatched junction nucleotides: 3. CDR3 sequence (DNA): TGCGCCAGCAGGGATAGCGGGTACGAGCAGTACTTC. Its translation is CASRDSGYEQYF.

In its sample, this clonotype was seen many times. The gene calls are TRBV5-1 and TRBJ2-2; TRBD2 aligns across 7 bases. The CDR3 sequence is 16 residues long. Germline values: CDR1 SGHRS, CDR2 YFSETQ. J lost 0 bases, V lost 5 bases, and 7 bases had no gene match. The CDR3 DNA reads TGCGCCAGCAGAAGGGCGGGGGACTCGAACACCGGGGAGCTGTTTTTT. Translation: CASRRAGDSNTGELFF.

This chain connects TRBV7-3 to TRBJ2-5; 7 bases fit TRBD2. The CDR3 totals 16 residues. V shed 2 bases, J shed 3 bases, and the junction held 9 bases outside the gene matches. Germline CDR1 is SGHTA and CDR2 is FQGTGA. The CDR3: CASSLSAGESEETQYF. The CDR3 DNA reads TGTGCCAGCAGCTTATCCGCGGGAGAAAGCGAAGAGACCCAGTACTTC.

The chain couples TRBV29-1 to TRBJ1-1; no reliable D call. Germline lookup yields CDR1 SQVTM and CDR2 ANQGSEA. V was pared by 4 bases and J by 5 bases, with 5 bases between. The CDR3 loop spans 10 amino acids. The CDR3 spells CSVGSTEAFF. The CDR3 DNA follows: TGCAGCGTTGGATCGACTGAAGCTTTCTTT.

This clonotype came up many times. CDR3 region: CASGQGPVDAPQHF. In DNA, the CDR3 is TGTGCCAGCGGACAGGGTCCGGTGGATGCGCCCCAGCATTTT. The V and J genes are TRBV6-1 and TRBJ1-5, with 8 bases fitting TRBD1. Trimming took 8 bases from V and 9 from J; bases not matched to a gene: 12. The CDR3 spans 14 residues. CDR1 and CDR2 (germline): MNHNS, SASEGT.

This sequence joins TRBV6-1 and TRBJ1-5, with unresolved D. Trimming shortened V by 0 bases and J by 5 bases, and 11 bases separated the two germline ends. Germline assignment: CDR1 MNHNS and CDR2 SASEGT. The CDR3 runs 15 residues. CDR3 protein: CASSEALAGYQPQHF. The DNA of the CDR3 is TGTGCCAGCAGTGAAGCGCTTGCGGGGTATCAGCCCCAGCATTTT.

Ten or more counts support this clonotype. This chain connects TRBV3-1 to TRBJ2-5; 8 positions agree with TRBD2. Trimming cost V 3 bases and J 2 bases; bases outside gene matches: 5. CDR3 size: 15 residues. Germline CDR1 LGHDT, CDR2 YNNKEL (reference sequence). CDR3 sequence reads: CASSHPSGSQETQYF. The CDR3 DNA sequence: TGTGCCAGCAGCCACCCCAGCGGGAGTCAAGAGACCCAGTACTTC.

The table lists this clonotype with many counts. The limits of the CDR3 on the DNA are not certain, so only TCRdb's listed CDR3 is given. The chain has TRBV5-6 and TRBJ2-7; TRBD2, the D gene given by the table, was not confirmed from the DNA. Germline CDR1 SGHDT, CDR2 YYEEEE. Ends included, the CDR3 has 12 residues. The CDR3 spells CASSFGGGIKYF.

In this sample, this clonotype turned up many times. V usage is TRBV4-3 and J usage is TRBJ2-7; TRBD1 matches 9 bases. CDR1 is LGHNA and CDR2 is YSLEER in the germline V gene. The CDR3 length is 14 residues. V was clipped by 0 bases and J by 3 bases; unmatched bases: 0. CDR3 DNA sequence: TGCGCCAGCAGCCAAGAGGACAGGGGCTACGAGCAGTACTTC. Encoded protein: CASSQEDRGYEQYF.

The CDR3, as DNA: TGTGCCAGCAGCTTTACCCTACTAGGGACGGCCCAAGAGACCCAGTACTTC. Translated, it gives CASSFTLLGTAQETQYF. The V gene is TRBV6-2 or TRBV6-3, the J gene TRBJ2-5; D could derive from TRBD1 or TRBD2 (5 bases each). This CDR3 spans 17 amino acids. The germline V gene encodes CDR1 MNHEY and CDR2 SVGEGT. V was shortened by 6 bases and J by 1 base, with 21 bases between the two germline ends.

The table lists this clonotype with many counts. CDR3 loop: CASSPGVRGAFF. As DNA, the CDR3 is TGTGCCAGCAGTCCAGGGGTAAGAGGTGCTTTCTTT. The chain is built from TRBV28 and TRBJ1-1, with D perhaps TRBD1 (6 bases). Trimming removed 5 bases from V and 11 bases from J, with 15 bases in between. Germline V gene sequence: CDR1 MDHEN, CDR2 SYDVKM. The CDR3 covers 12 residues.

With respect to this clonotype: A much larger clone sits a single nucleotide away, making a read error possible. V gene TRBV5-1 combines with J gene TRBJ2-6, with D hard to call. The germline V gene has CDR1 SGHRS and CDR2 YFSETQ. There are 13 residues in the CDR3. V was shortened by 4 bases and J by 6 bases, with 8 bases between the two germline ends. CDR3 DNA: TGCGCCAGCAGCAACGCTGAGGCCAACGTCCTGACTTTC. Translating it yields CASSNAEANVLTF.

Many counts were recorded for this clonotype. The chain couples TRBV6-5 to TRBJ1-6, with 7 nucleotides matching TRBD1. Germline V gene data show CDR1 as MNHEY and CDR2 as SVGAGI. CDR3 length: 19 amino acids. With 2 bases clipped from V and 0 bases from J, the junction kept 10 bases outside the gene matches. DNA of the CDR3: TGTGCCAGCAGTTACATGACCCCGGGACAGACCTCCTATAATTCACCCCTCCACTTT. It yields the protein CASSYMTPGQTSYNSPLHF.

This clonotype has a count of ten or more. The chain has TRBV4-2 and TRBJ2-7; 8 bases are a match to TRBD2. The germline V gene encodes CDR1 LGHNA and CDR2 YNFKEQ. The trim removed 3 bases at V and 3 bases at J, leaving 10 bases unmatched. This CDR3 is 16 amino acids long. Here the CDR3 DNA reads TGTGCCAGCAGCCATCTCTTGGGGACTAGAGGCTACGAGCAGTACTTC. It is translated as CASSHLLGTRGYEQYF.